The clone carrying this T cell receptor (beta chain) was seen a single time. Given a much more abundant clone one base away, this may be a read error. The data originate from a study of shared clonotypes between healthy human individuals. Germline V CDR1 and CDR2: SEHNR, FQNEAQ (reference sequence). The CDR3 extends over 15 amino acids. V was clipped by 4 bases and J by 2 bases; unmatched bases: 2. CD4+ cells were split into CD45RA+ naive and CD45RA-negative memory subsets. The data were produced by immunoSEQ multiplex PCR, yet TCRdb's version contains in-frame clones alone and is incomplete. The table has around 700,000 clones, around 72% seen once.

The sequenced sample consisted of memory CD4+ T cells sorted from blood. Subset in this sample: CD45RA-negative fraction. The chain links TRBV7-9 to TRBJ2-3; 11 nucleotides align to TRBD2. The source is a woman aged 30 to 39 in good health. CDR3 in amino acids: CASSSTSGITDTQYF. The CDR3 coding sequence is TGTGCCAGCAGCTCGACTAGCGGGATCACAGATACGCAGTATTTT. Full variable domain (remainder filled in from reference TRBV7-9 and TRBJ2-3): DTGVSQNPRHKITKRGQNVTFRCDPISEHNRLYWYRQTLGQGPEFLTYFQNEAQLEKSRLLSDRFSAERPKGSFSTLEIQRTEQGDSAMYLCASSSTSGITDTQYFGPGTRLTVL.